This paragraph reports one T cell receptor (beta chain). Only a few counts were recorded for this clonotype. Its binding antigen is unknown. No quality values exist for individual bases; no much larger clone is one base distant. This specimen comes from a study of blood T cells in healthy people across ages (dated by TCRdb to between 2014 and 2016). Broadly, across the study: In model experiments, roughly one uniquely barcoded TCR beta cDNA molecule per two T cells was captured by template switching. To track age-related changes in TCR beta repertoire diversity, the study relied on deep sequencing normalized with unique cDNA molecular identifiers. Four age groups were formed from the donors: young (average approximately 17 years), middle-aged (approximately 40), aged (over 55) and long-lived (82). To avoid experimental bias, donors of different ages were spread randomly across the sequencing lanes. For two donors (one aged 18 to 29 and one aged 80 or older), the study analyzed two additional independent replicas of 1 million unique cDNA reads from the same blood draw.

General findings and caveats noted by the study authors: Because donor CMV infection status was unknown, age-related changes in expanded clonotypes were potentially confounded. The percentage of naive T cells measured by flow cytometry correlated strongly with observed TCR beta diversity. As age increased, observed TCR beta diversity per million T cells dropped in a roughly linear way, and a significant reduction was already evident by age roughly 40. Total diversity estimates from one million sequenced T cells were considered lower bounds and underestimates. Compared with the aged group, the long-lived group had more naive CD4+ T cells, fewer expanded clones and increased TCR diversity, a pattern suggesting age selection. Because profiling used bulk unsorted PBMCs, naive and antigen-experienced compartments could not be compared conclusively.

V is clipped by 4 bases and J by 10 bases, and the sequence between their germline boundaries is 16 bases long. From the germline V gene (reference sequence), CDR1 is GTSNPN and CDR2 is SVGIG. From its cysteine to its phenylalanine, the CDR3 spans 13 amino acids. The retained sequence is limited to the CDR3, 39 bases, with the frame set at the first base. Library preparation used 5' RACE. The instrument given in TCRdb is Illumina HiSeq 2500. A second PCR of about 7 to 12 cycles was run with a J-beta primer mix and a sample-barcoded 5' primer. A template-switch 5' adaptor carrying 12 random nucleotides introduced a unique molecular identifier onto each TCR beta cDNA molecule. Each sample yielded at least 3 million CDR3-containing paired-end reads. First-strand cDNA was synthesized from all RNA with the Mint cDNA synthesis kit, primed by a TRBC-specific oligonucleotide. All cDNA was treated with uracil-DNA glycosylase and then went through a first 18-cycle PCR with the universal primers M1SS and BC2_uni_R. The paper's data handling went like this. For normalization, 1 million high-quality reads, each with a distinct molecular identifier, were randomly selected from each sample. Reads with shared molecular identifiers were discarded instead of being binned into consensus sequences. MiTCR, with a Q25 quality threshold and the strictest error-elimination algorithm, was used for CDR3 identification, clonotype clustering and error correction. A nonparametric unseen species model with Euler transformation was used to estimate a lower bound on total TCR beta diversity. The raw public data were reprocessed by TCRdb itself: fastp quality trimming at Q25, MiXCR clonotype calling, in-frame beta chains only. Each entry merges the rows of one CDR3 protein and shows their most common DNA and genes. These V and J calls rely on TCRdb rather than the paper's analysis. Within this sample are approximately 1.5 million distinct CDR3 sequences, with 40% to 45% of them counted one time only. The biggest ten clones account for just over 4% of the sample.

Systemically healthy Caucasian individuals from Russia, around 39 in total and aged about 6 to 95 years, were included as donors. Approximately 11 milliliters of peripheral blood were drawn from each donor into EDTA-treated Vacutainer tubes. Ficoll-Paque density-gradient centrifugation was used to isolate PBMCs, with at least 7 million per sample. Total RNA, at least 5.5 micrograms per sample, was extracted from PBMCs with Trizol reagent. Naive CD45RAhigh/CD27high T cell percentages were measured by flow cytometry on a PBMC aliquot from every donor. Material: blood. The rearrangement combines TRBV30 with TRBJ1-4, with no confidently assigned D gene. This TCR came from a woman aged 18-29 years in good health. The DNA sequence is TGTGCCTGGACAATGACCCTACGGGGAAAACTGTTTTTT. It encodes CAWTMTLRGKLFF.